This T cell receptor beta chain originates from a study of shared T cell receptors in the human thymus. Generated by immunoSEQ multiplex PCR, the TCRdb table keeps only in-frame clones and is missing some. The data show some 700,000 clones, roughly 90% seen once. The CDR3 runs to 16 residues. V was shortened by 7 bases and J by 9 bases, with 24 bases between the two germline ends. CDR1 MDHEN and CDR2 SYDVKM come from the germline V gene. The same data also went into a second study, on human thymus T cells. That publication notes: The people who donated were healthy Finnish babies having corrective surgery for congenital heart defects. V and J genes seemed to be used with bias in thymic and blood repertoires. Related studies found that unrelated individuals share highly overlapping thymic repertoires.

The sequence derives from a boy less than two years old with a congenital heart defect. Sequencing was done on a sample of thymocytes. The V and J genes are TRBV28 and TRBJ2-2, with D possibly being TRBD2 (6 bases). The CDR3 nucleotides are TGTGCCAGCACCGAGGGAGGCGCCCTCGAGGGTCGGGAGCTGTTTTTT. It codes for CASTEGGALEGRELFF.